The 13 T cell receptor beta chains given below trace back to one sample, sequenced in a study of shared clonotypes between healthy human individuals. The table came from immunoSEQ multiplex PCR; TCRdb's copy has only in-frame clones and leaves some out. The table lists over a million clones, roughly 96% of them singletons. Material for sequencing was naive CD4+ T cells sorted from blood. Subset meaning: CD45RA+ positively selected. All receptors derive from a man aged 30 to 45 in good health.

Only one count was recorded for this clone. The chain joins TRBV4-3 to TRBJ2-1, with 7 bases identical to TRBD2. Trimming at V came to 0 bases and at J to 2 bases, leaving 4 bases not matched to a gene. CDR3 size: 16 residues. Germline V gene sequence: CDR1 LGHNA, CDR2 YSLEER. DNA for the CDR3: TGCGCCAGCAGCCAAGAGGGACTAAGTACCTACAATGAGCAGTTCTTC. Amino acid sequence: CASSQEGLSTYNEQFF.

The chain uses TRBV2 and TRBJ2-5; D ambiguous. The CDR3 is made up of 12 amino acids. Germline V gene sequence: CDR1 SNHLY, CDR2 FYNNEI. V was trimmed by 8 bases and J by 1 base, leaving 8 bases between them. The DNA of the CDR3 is TGTGCCAGCCTACGAACCCAAGAGACCCAGTACTTC. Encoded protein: CASLRTQETQYF.

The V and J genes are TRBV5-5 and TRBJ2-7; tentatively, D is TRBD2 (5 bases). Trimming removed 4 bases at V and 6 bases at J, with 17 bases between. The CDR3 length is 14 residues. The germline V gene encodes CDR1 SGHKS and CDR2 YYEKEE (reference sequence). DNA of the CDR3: TGTGCCAGCAGCAAGCCGGGAAAGGGAGTCGAGCAGTACTTC. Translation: CASSKPGKGVEQYF.

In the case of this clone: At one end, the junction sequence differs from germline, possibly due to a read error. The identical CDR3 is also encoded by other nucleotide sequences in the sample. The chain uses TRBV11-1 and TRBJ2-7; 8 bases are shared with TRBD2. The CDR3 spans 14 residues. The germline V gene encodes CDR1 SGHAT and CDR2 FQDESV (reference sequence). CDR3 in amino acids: CASSTSGGPYEQYF. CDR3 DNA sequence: TGTGCCAGCTCAACCTCGGGAGGGCCCTACGAGCAGTATTTC.

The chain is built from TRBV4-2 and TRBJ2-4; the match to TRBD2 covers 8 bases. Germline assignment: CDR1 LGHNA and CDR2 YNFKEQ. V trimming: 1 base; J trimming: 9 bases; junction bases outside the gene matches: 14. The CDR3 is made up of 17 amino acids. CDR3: CASSQVQSGSRQTIQYF. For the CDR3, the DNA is TGTGCCAGCAGCCAAGTACAGAGCGGGAGTAGGCAAACCATTCAGTACTTC.

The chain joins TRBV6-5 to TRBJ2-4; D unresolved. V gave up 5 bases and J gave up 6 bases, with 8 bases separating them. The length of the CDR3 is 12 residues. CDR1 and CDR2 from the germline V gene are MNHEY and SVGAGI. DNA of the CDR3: TGTGCCAGCAGTAATGACGGAAACATTCAGTACTTC. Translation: CASSNDGNIQYF.

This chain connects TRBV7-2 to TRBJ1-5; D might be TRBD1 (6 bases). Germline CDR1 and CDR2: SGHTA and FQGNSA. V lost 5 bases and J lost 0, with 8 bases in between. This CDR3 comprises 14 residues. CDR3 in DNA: TGTGCCAGCAGCGGACAGCCTAGCAATCAGCCCCAGCATTTT. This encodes CASSGQPSNQPQHF. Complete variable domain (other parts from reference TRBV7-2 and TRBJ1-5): GAGVSQSPSNKVTEKGKDVELRCDPISGHTALYWYRQSLGQGLEFLIYFQGNSAPDKSGLPSDRFSAERTGGSVSTLTIQRTQQEDSAVYLCASSGQPSNQPQHFGDGTRLSIL.

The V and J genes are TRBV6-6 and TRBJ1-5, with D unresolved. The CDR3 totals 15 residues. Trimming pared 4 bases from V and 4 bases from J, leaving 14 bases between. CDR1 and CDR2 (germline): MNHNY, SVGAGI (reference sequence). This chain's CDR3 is CASSSLQTTNQPQHF. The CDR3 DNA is TGTGCCAGCAGTTCCCTACAGACCACGAATCAGCCCCAGCATTTT.

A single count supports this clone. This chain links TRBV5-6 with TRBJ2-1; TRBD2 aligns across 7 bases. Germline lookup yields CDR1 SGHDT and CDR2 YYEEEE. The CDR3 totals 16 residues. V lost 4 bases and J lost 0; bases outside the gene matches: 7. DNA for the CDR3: TGTGCCAGCAGCCCGGGCGGCGGGAGCTCCTACAATGAGCAGTTCTTC. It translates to CASSPGGGSSYNEQFF.

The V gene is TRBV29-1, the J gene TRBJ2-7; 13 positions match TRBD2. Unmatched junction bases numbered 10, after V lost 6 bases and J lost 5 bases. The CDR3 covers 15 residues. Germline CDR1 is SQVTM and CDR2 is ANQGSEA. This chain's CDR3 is CSVAGTSGKIDEQYF. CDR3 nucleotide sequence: TGCAGCGTGGCTGGGACTAGCGGGAAGATAGACGAGCAGTACTTC.

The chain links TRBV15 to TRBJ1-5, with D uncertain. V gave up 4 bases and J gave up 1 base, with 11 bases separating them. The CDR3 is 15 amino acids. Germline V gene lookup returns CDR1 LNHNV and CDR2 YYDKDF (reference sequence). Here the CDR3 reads CATSKGRLSNQPQHF. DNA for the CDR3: TGTGCCACCAGCAAAGGTCGTTTGAGCAATCAGCCCCAGCATTTT.

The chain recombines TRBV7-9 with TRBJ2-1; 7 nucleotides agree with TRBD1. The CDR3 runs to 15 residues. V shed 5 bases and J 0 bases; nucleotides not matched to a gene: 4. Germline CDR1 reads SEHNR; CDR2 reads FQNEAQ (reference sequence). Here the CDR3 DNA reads TGTGCCAGCAGCGTCGGGACAGCCTCCTACAATGAGCAGTTCTTC. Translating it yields CASSVGTASYNEQFF.

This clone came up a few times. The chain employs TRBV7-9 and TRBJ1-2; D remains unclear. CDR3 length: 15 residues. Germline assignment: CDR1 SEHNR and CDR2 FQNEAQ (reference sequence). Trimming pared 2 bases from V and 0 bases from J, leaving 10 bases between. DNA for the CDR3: TGTGCCAGCAGCTTATTAGAGAGACCTAACTATGGCTACACCTTC. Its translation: CASSLLERPNYGYTF.